This T cell receptor beta chain was recorded in a study of regulatory T cells in long-lasting Graves disease. Study background: Over 5 years of antithyroid drugs plus positive TSH receptor antibodies defined persistent Graves' disease.

Findings and limits, study-wide: New patients shared fewer public clonotypes (roughly 1,000) than persistent patients did (roughly 2,700). For persistent Graves' patients, TCR diversity was lower than for newly diagnosed ones. TRBV28, TRBJ1-2 and TRBJ2-5 were favored in persistent disease.

Trimming cost V 5 bases and J 0 bases, with 11 bases left between them. The CDR3 totals 15 residues. Germline CDR1 reads SGHAT; CDR2 reads FQDESV (reference sequence). Arm-PCR with iRepertoire HTBI primers amplified the CDR3 regions for these TCR beta libraries. One entry per CDR3 protein, called by TCRdb with MiXCR from the multiplex PCR reads. The sample includes over 650,000 distinct CDR3 sequences, approximately 29% of them seen just once. For this clonotype: Its antigen is not known.

As to time point: persistent/refractory GD, antithyroid drugs over 5 years with positive TRAb. With RNA extracted from PBMCs as input, the TCR library was made. The J gene is TRBJ1-3, the V gene TRBV11-1; D is ambiguous. The receptor comes from a female donor with Graves disease. Sample: peripheral blood mononuclear cells (PBMCs), taken when the disease was refractory, from a patient treated with antithyroid drugs. The CDR3 here is CASSIIGFSGNTIYF. CDR3 nucleotides: TGTGCCAGCAGCATCATTGGCTTCTCTGGAAACACCATATATTTT.